Presented here are 14 T cell receptor beta chains from one specimen sequenced in a study of blood T cells in healthy people across ages. Then a second PCR, running roughly 7 to 11 cycles, was carried out with a sample-barcoded 5' primer and a J-beta primer mix. A single record per CDR3 protein comes from TCRdb applying MiXCR to the 5' RACE reads. The sample records 1 million or so distinct CDR3 sequences, 35% to 50% being singletons. The sequencing input was blood. These receptors came from a woman aged 55-70 years in good health.

This clonotype was seen a few times. The gene calls are TRBV5-1 and TRBJ2-1; TRBD2 agrees at 12 bases. This CDR3 has 16 amino acids. The germline CDR1 and CDR2 sequences are SGHRS and YFSETQ. V shed 0 bases and J 9 bases; nucleotides not matched to a gene: 7. CDR3 bases: TGCGCCAGCAGCTTGGGACTAGCGGGAGCGGGTGTTGAGCAGTTCTTC. This translates into CASSLGLAGAGVEQFF.

This clonotype was found a few times. The V gene is TRBV7-8, the J gene TRBJ2-7; D is tentatively TRBD1 or TRBD2 (5 bases each). Trimming pared 6 bases from V and 1 base from J, leaving 28 bases between. This CDR3 spans 19 amino acids. Germline values: CDR1 SGHVS, CDR2 FQNEAQ. The CDR3 loop is CASRPANSASRGRSYEQYF. DNA of the CDR3: TGTGCCAGCAGACCCGCCAACTCTGCTAGTCGGGGCAGATCCTACGAGCAGTACTTC.

This clonotype came up a few times. This chain joins TRBV4-2 and TRBJ2-3; TRBD1 matches at 8 bases. The V segment lost 4 bases and the J segment 8 bases; nucleotides outside the gene matches: 20. CDR1 LGHNA and CDR2 YNFKEQ come from the germline V gene. The CDR3 is 18 residues long. The CDR3 region is CASSPTPTDRGPRGTQYF. The CDR3, as DNA: TGTGCCAGCAGCCCTACCCCAACCGACAGGGGCCCCAGAGGTACGCAGTATTTT.

This clonotype has just a few counts. This rearrangement joins TRBV29-1 to TRBJ1-2, with a tentative D call TRBD1 (5 bases). V dropped 6 bases and J dropped 8 bases, with 13 bases sitting between them. Germline CDR1 SQVTM, CDR2 ANQGSEA. CDR3 size: 11 residues. The CDR3 reads CSVLGRDGYTF. CDR3 sequence (DNA): TGCAGCGTCTTAGGGCGGGACGGCTACACCTTC.

This clonotype was counted between two and nine times. The gene calls are TRBV24-1 and TRBJ2-5; perhaps TRBD2 as D (5 bases). The CDR3 spans 15 residues. Germline V gene data show CDR1 as KGHDR and CDR2 as SFDVKD. The V end lost 2 bases, the J end lost 4 bases, and 13 bases lay between the germline ends. The CDR3 DNA follows: TGTGCCACCAGTGATTCCTCGTCTAGCCGAGAGACCCAGTACTTC. This codes for CATSDSSSSRETQYF.

The chain is built from TRBV20-1 and TRBJ2-5, with D possibly being TRBD2 (5 bases). The V and J ends lost 3 bases and 2 bases respectively, with 16 bases between them. This CDR3 region has 15 residues. From germline, CDR1 is DFQATT and CDR2 SNEGSKA (reference sequence). CDR3 DNA: TGCAGTGCTAGTGATGAGGGCAAGCGGCAAGAGACCCAGTACTTC. This encodes CSASDEGKRQETQYF.

This sequence joins TRBV11-2 and TRBJ2-3, with D perhaps matching TRBD2 (5 bases). The length of the CDR3 is 16 residues. Germline-derived CDR1 and CDR2 are SGHAT and FQNNGV. V dropped 3 bases and J dropped 2 bases, with 15 bases sitting between them. CDR3 DNA: TGTGCCAGCAGCTTTCTCCGGGGATCAGACACAGATACGCAGTATTTT. Translated: CASSFLRGSDTDTQYF.

The chain has TRBV15 and TRBJ2-2; D unresolved. Trimming removed 8 bases from V and 4 bases from J, with 14 bases in between. This CDR3 has 14 residues. CDR1 and CDR2 (germline): LNHNV, YYDKDF (reference sequence). The CDR3, as DNA: TGTGCCACCCGTACTGGCGGCCCCACCGGGGAGCTGTTTTTT. Its protein is CATRTGGPTGELFF.

The CDR3 is CSAEAGVGGYTF. CDR3 coding DNA: TGCAGCGCAGAGGCGGGTGTTGGTGGCTACACCTTC. The chain carries TRBV29-1 and TRBJ1-2, with D uncertain. Germline V gene sequence: CDR1 SQVTM, CDR2 ANQGSEA. Deletions cut 7 bases from V and 7 bases from J, with 16 bases between. CDR3 size: 12 residues.

The V gene is TRBV7-8, the J gene TRBJ1-1; no reliable D call. The V gene's germline CDR1 is SGHVS and CDR2 FQNEAQ. The germline V and J ends were trimmed by 1 base and 4 bases, with 16 bases remaining between them. CDR3 length: 16 residues. CDR3 DNA sequence: TGTGCCAGCAGCTTAGGGTCCGGCGGGAGGGTCACTGAAGCTTTCTTT. It yields the protein CASSLGSGGRVTEAFF.

This clonotype was seen a handful of times. The chain has TRBV7-8 and TRBJ2-7; D is unresolved. V dropped 0 bases and J dropped 2 bases, with 8 bases sitting between them. The CDR3 totals 14 residues. CDR1 and CDR2 from the germline V gene are SGHVS and FQNEAQ. CDR3 loop: CASSLAILAYEQYF. Here the CDR3 DNA reads TGTGCCAGCAGCTTAGCGATCCTTGCCTACGAGCAGTACTTC.

This clonotype was observed many times. The chain joins TRBV2 to TRBJ2-6, with D perhaps TRBD1 (6 bases). The germline CDR1 and CDR2 sequences are SNHLY and FYNNEI. The CDR3 has 15 residues. The V gene lost 5 bases and the J gene lost 2 bases, with 10 bases spanning the gap. CDR3 residues: CASSSTGPGANVLTF. CDR3 DNA: TGTGCCAGCAGTTCTACAGGGCCTGGGGCCAACGTCCTGACTTTC.

The rearrangement uses TRBV10-3 and TRBJ1-2; D perhaps matches TRBD1 (5 bases). Germline V lookup: CDR1 ENHRY, CDR2 SYGVKD. V shed 8 bases and J shed 4 bases, with 11 bases lying between them. The CDR3 has 12 residues. CDR3 protein: CAIDTGFYGYTF. CDR3 DNA sequence: TGTGCCATCGACACAGGCTTCTATGGCTACACCTTC.

The J gene is TRBJ2-3, the V gene TRBV9; D possibly corresponds to TRBD1 (5 bases). The germline CDR1 and CDR2 sequences are SGDLS and YYNGEE. Trimming cost V 4 bases and J 2 bases, with 17 bases left between them. The CDR3 contains 16 residues. Here the CDR3 reads CASSHRTDRYTDTQYF. The CDR3 nucleotides read TGTGCCAGCAGCCACCGCACCGACAGATACACAGATACGCAGTATTTT.